Listed here are 14 T cell receptor beta chains from one sample, sequenced in a study of PD-1 blockade in classical Hodgkin lymphoma. Profiling relied on immunoSEQ multiplex PCR, and the TCRdb table lists in-frame clones only, not all of them. The data contain 90,000 to 130,000 clones, roughly 87% of them singletons. Every patient was affected by relapse after autologous stem cell transplantation, while exposure to brentuximab vedotin was not uniform. The sample was peripheral blood mononuclear cells (PBMCs), taken before the second cycle of nivolumab. Receptors were obtained from a human donor with classical Hodgkin lymphoma.

The CDR3 is CAWMAEVGVKRSPLHF. In nucleotides, the CDR3 is TGTGCCTGGATGGCTGAGGTTGGGGTGAAGAGATCACCCCTCCACTTT. This chain connects TRBV30 to TRBJ1-6; D not resolved. Germline loops: CDR1 GTSNPN, CDR2 SVGIG (reference sequence). The V and J ends lost 4 bases and 10 bases respectively, with 23 bases between them. This CDR3 is 16 amino acids long.

This chain connects TRBV4-2 to TRBJ2-2, with D perhaps matching TRBD2 (6 bases). V lost 5 bases and J 0 bases, leaving 19 bases between the germline ends. Germline CDR1 is LGHNA and CDR2 is YNFKEQ. This CDR3 region has 18 residues. CDR3 bases: TGTGCCAGCAGCTCAAAGCCCGCGGGATCCGCGAACACCGGGGAGCTGTTTTTT. Translation: CASSSKPAGSANTGELFF.

This clone was counted once. The chain links TRBV5-1 to TRBJ2-1, with D hard to call. This CDR3 spans 13 amino acids. Germline V gene sequence: CDR1 SGHRS, CDR2 YFSETQ. With 4 bases removed from V and 6 bases from J, the gap between germline ends came to 11 bases. In nucleotides, the CDR3 is TGCGCCAGCAGCGAGAAGAGAGGCAATGAGCAGTTCTTC. This sequence encodes CASSEKRGNEQFF.

This clone has a single count. The chain carries TRBV7-9 and TRBJ2-1; 10 nucleotides line up with TRBD2. The CDR3 covers 16 residues. With 5 bases clipped from V and 9 bases from J, the junction kept 13 bases outside the gene matches. From germline, CDR1 is SEHNR and CDR2 FQNEAQ (reference sequence). CDR3 amino acids: CASSPYLAGVGGEQFF. The CDR3, as DNA: TGTGCCAGCAGCCCCTACCTAGCGGGAGTCGGTGGTGAGCAGTTCTTC.

V gene TRBV19 combines with J gene TRBJ1-5, with 7 bases matching TRBD1. The trim removed 7 bases at V and 0 bases at J, leaving 9 bases unmatched. The CDR3 runs 16 residues. The germline CDR1 and CDR2 sequences are LNHDA and SQIVND (reference sequence). CDR3: CASNFDRVNSNQPQHF. DNA for the CDR3: TGTGCCAGTAACTTCGACAGGGTTAATAGCAATCAGCCCCAGCATTTT.

The chain uses TRBV11-2 and TRBJ2-1; D is unclear. V gave up 3 bases and J gave up 8 bases, with 5 bases separating them. The CDR3 contains 11 residues. Germline CDR1 SGHAT, CDR2 FQNNGV. The CDR3 coding sequence is TGTGCCAGCAGCTTTGATTATGAGCAGTTCTTC. This sequence encodes CASSFDYEQFF.

This sequence joins TRBV5-6 and TRBJ1-2; tentatively, D is TRBD1 (5 bases). This CDR3 is built from 14 residues. Trimming took 0 bases from V and 1 from J, leaving 7 bases between them. Germline CDR1 and CDR2: SGHDT and YYEEEE. The CDR3 reads CASSLGQGNYGYTF. CDR3 bases: TGTGCCAGCAGCTTGGGGCAGGGTAACTATGGCTACACCTTC.

The chain combines TRBV15 with TRBJ2-3; D is unresolved. The CDR3 covers 12 residues. Germline V lookup: CDR1 LNHNV, CDR2 YYDKDF (reference sequence). Between the trimmed V and J ends, which lost 0 bases and 4 bases, there was a span of 2 bases. CDR3 sequence (DNA): TGTGCCACCAGCAGAGAGGCAGATACGCAGTATTTT. This codes for CATSREADTQYF.

The chain uses TRBV5-1 and TRBJ2-3; D is undetermined. From germline, CDR1 is SGHRS and CDR2 YFSETQ. Trimming took 1 base from V and 3 from J, leaving 3 bases between them. The CDR3 extends over 12 amino acids. The CDR3 reads CASSLQTDTQYF. CDR3 nucleotides: TGCGCCAGCAGCTTGCAGACAGATACGCAGTATTTT.

This clone came up once. CDR3 nucleotides: TGTGCCAGTAGTATAGGGGACAGATATGCGAACACCGGGGAGCTGTTTTTT. Encoded protein: CASSIGDRYANTGELFF. The J gene is TRBJ2-2, the V gene TRBV19; 7 positions match TRBD1. The CDR3 extends over 17 amino acids. In germline, CDR1 is LNHDA, CDR2 SQIVND (reference sequence). J lost 0 bases, V lost 1 base, and 5 bases had no gene match.

This chain uses TRBV11-2 with TRBJ2-7, with TRBD2 matching 10 bases. Germline CDR1 SGHAT, CDR2 FQNNGV. Germline trimming cut 5 bases from V and 3 bases from J; bases unmatched to any gene: 16. This CDR3 contains 18 residues. The CDR3 loop reads CASSPLNRASGSGYEQYF. The CDR3 DNA reads as TGTGCCAGCAGCCCTCTAAATCGGGCTAGCGGGAGTGGCTACGAGCAGTACTTC.

This clone is a singleton in its sample. This chain links TRBV6-1 with TRBJ2-2; 7 bases are shared with TRBD2. Per the germline V gene, CDR1 is MNHNS and CDR2 is SASEGT. With 6 bases clipped from V and 6 bases from J, the junction kept 7 bases outside the gene matches. The CDR3 is 14 amino acids. CDR3 in amino acids: CASRGGTSPGELFF. CDR3 sequence (DNA): TGTGCCAGCAGGGGGGGGACTTCTCCCGGGGAGCTGTTTTTT.

V and J are TRBV4-3 and TRBJ2-2; perhaps TRBD2 as D (6 bases). The V and J ends lost 1 base and 8 bases respectively, with 23 bases between them. The CDR3 covers 18 residues. Germline CDR1 is LGHNA and CDR2 is YSLEER. The CDR3 nucleotides read TGCGCCAGCAGCCAAGGATGGCGGGAACTAGGTTTGGGTGGGGAGCTGTTTTTT. It translates to CASSQGWRELGLGGELFF.

The chain employs TRBV12-5 and TRBJ2-2; either TRBD1 or TRBD2 may fit D (5 bases each). Between the trimmed V and J ends, which lost 2 bases and 4 bases, there was a span of 20 bases. Germline V CDR1 and CDR2: LGHNT, FRNRAP. The CDR3 is made up of 18 amino acids. CDR3 sequence (DNA): TGTGCTAGTGGTTTGCCCATGACCCCAGGGACGGGCACCGGGGAGCTGTTTTTT. Amino acids: CASGLPMTPGTGTGELFF.